The present T cell receptor (beta chain) was sequenced within a study of vaccination and CD4 T cells after COVID-19. At the level of the study: Post-diagnosis, post-COVID samples were collected after a median approximately 97 days, ranging 35 to 161.

Treatment specified: 10-day PBMC culture with coronavirus spike peptide pools or control peptides (ViraFEST assay). To note about this clonotype: Its antigen remains unknown.

Germline CDR1 is MNHNS and CDR2 is SASEGT. The CDR3 is made up of 16 amino acids. V lost 5 bases and J lost 8; bases outside the gene matches: 11. Cultured CD4+ T-cell DNA underwent Oncomine TCR Beta short-read sequencing. TCRdb reprocessed the PCR reads with MiXCR, giving one entry per CDR3 protein. The sample contains some 18,000 distinct CDR3 sequences, roughly 54% of which appear only once. The receptor comes from a human donor who had recovered from COVID-19. What was sequenced was CD4+ T cells from blood, cultured in vitro. The V and J genes are TRBV6-1 and TRBJ2-3; TRBD2 matches 12 bases. The chain's CDR3 is CASSIQTSGRLGTQYF. DNA of the CDR3: TGTGCCAGCAGTATTCAGACTAGCGGGAGATTAGGTACGCAGTATTTT.